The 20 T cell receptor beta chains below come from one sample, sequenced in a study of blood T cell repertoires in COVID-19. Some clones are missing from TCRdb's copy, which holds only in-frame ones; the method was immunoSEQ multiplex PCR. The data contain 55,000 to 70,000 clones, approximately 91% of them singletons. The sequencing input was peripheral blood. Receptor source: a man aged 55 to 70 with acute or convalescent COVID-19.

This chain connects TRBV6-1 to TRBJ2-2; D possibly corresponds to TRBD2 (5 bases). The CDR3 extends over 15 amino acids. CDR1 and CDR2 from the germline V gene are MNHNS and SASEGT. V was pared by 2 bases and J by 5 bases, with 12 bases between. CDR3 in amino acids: CASSELGERTGELFF. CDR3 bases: TGTGCCAGCAGTGAACTCGGGGAGAGGACCGGGGAGCTGTTTTTT.

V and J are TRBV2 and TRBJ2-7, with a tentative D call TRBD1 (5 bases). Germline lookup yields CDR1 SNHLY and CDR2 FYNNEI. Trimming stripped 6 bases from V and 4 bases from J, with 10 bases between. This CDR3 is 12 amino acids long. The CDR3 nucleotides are TGTGCCAGCAGGGGGCAGGAGTACGAGCAGTACTTC. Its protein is CASRGQEYEQYF.

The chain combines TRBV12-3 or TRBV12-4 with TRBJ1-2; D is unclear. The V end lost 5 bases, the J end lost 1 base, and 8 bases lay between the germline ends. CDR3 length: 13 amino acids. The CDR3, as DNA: TGTGCCAGCAGTCCCCAACTTAACTATGGCTACACCTTC. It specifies CASSPQLNYGYTF.

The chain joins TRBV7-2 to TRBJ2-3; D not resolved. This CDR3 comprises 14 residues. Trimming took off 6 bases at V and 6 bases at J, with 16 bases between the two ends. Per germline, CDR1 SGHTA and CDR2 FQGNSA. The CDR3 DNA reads TGTGCCAGCAGTCTCCTAAATGGTCGGGATACGCAGTATTTT. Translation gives CASSLLNGRDTQYF. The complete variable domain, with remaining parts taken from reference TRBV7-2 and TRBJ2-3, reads GAGVSQSPSNKVTEKGKDVELRCDPISGHTALYWYRQSLGQGLEFLIYFQGNSAPDKSGLPSDRFSAERTGGSVSTLTIQRTQQEDSAVYLCASSLLNGRDTQYFGPGTRLTVL.

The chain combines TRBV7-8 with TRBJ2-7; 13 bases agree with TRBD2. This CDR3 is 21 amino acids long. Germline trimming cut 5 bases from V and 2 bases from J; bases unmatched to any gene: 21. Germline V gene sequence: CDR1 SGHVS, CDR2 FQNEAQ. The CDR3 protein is CASSPGQGPAGTSGITYEQYF. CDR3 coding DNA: TGTGCCAGCAGCCCCGGACAGGGTCCGGCCGGGACTAGCGGGATAACCTACGAGCAGTACTTC.

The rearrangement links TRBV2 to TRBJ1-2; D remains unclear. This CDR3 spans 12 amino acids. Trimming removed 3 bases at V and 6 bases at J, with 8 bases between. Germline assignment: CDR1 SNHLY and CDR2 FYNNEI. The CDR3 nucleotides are TGTGCCAGCAGTGACCCCGGAGATGGCTACACCTTC. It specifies CASSDPGDGYTF.

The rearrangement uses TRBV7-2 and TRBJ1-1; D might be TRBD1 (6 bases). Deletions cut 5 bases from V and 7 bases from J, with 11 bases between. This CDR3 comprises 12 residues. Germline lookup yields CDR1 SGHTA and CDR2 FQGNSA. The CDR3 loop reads CASSLRGIEAFF. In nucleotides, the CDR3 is TGTGCCAGCAGCCTCAGGGGCATTGAAGCTTTCTTT.

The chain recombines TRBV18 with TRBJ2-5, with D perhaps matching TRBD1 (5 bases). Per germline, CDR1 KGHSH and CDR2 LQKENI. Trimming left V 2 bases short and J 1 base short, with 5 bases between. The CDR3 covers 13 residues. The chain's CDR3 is CASSPDSQETQYF. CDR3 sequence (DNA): TGTGCCAGCTCACCAGACAGCCAAGAGACCCAGTACTTC.

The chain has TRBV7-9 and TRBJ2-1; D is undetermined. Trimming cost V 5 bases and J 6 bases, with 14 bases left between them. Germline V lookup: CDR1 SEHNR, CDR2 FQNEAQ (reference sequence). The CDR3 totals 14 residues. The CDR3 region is CASSTTYSINEQFF. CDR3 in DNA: TGTGCCAGCAGCACCACCTACAGCATCAATGAGCAGTTCTTC.

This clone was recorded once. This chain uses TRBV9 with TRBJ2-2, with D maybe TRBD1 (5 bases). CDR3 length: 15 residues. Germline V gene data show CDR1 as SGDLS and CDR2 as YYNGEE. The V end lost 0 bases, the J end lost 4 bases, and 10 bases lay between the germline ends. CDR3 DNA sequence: TGTGCCAGCAGCGTAGTGGGGCCTAGCACCGGGGAGCTGTTTTTT. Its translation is CASSVVGPSTGELFF.

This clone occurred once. CDR3: CASSLEGAGTEAFF. As DNA, the CDR3 is TGCGCCAGCAGCTTGGAGGGGGCTGGCACTGAAGCTTTCTTT. The chain links TRBV5-1 to TRBJ1-1; 7 bases are a match to TRBD1. V dropped 0 bases and J dropped 4; count of bases not matched to a gene: 3. CDR1 SGHRS and CDR2 YFSETQ come from the germline V gene. The CDR3 is 14 residues long.

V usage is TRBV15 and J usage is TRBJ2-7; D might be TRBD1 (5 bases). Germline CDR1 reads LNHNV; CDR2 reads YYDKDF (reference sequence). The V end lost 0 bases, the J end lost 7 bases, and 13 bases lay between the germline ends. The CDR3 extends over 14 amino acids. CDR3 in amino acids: CATSRDKGYREQYF. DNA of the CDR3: TGTGCCACCAGCAGAGATAAGGGGTATAGGGAGCAGTACTTC.

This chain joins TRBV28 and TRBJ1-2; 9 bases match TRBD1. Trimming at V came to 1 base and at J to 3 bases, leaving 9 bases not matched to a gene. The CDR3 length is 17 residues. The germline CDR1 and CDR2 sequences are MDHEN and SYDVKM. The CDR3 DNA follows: TGTGCCAGCAGTTTATCAGGAGGTAGGGACAGGGACTATGGCTACACCTTC. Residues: CASSLSGGRDRDYGYTF.

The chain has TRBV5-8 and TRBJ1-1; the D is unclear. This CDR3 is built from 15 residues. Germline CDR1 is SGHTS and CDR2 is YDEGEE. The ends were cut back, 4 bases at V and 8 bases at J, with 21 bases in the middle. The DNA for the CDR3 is TGTGCCAGCAGCGCAGACCGCGAGGTCATTGTCGAAGCTTTCTTT. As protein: CASSADREVIVEAFF.

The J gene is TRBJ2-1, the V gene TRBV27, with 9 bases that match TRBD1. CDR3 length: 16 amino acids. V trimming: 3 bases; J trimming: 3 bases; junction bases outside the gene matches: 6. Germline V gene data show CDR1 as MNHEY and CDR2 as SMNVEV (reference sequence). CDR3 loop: CASSFTSGQGYNEQFF. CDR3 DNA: TGTGCCAGCAGTTTCACCTCGGGACAGGGCTACAATGAGCAGTTCTTC.

The CDR3 DNA is TGTGCCACTGGGGACAGGGGCGATCAGCCCCAGCATTTT. Protein: CATGDRGDQPQHF. This chain links TRBV24-1 with TRBJ1-5; TRBD1 matches at 10 bases. With V trimmed by 10 bases and J by 5 bases, 4 bases remained unmatched. Per the germline V gene, CDR1 is KGHDR and CDR2 is SFDVKD. CDR3 length equals 13 residues.

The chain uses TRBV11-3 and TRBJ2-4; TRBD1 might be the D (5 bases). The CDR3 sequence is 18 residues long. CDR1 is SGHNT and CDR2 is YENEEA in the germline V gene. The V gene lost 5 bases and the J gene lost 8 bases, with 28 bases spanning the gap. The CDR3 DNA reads TGTGCCAGCAGCCCGGCCCGGTGGCAGTGGGGCCCCAAGGACATTCAGTACTTC. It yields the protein CASSPARWQWGPKDIQYF.

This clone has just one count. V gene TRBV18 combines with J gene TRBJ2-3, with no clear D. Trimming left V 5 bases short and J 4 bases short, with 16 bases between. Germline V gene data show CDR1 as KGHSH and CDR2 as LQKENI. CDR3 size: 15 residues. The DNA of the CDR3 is TGTGCCAGCTCATCTGCACCCCCAGGCGCAGATACGCAGTATTTT. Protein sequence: CASSSAPPGADTQYF.

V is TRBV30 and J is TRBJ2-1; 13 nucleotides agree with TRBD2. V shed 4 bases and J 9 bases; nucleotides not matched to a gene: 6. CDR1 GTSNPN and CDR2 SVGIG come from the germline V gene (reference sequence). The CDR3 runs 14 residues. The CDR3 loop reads CAWTRTSGSGEQFF. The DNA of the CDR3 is TGTGCCTGGACCCGGACTAGCGGGAGCGGTGAGCAGTTCTTC.

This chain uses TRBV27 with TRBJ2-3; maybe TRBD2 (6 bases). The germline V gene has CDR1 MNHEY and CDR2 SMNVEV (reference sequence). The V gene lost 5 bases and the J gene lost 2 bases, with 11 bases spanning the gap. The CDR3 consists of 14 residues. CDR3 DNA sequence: TGTGCCAGCAGTCGCCGGGACTCCACAGATACGCAGTATTTT. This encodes CASSRRDSTDTQYF.